The T cell receptor (beta chain) under discussion was sequenced for a study of CD8+ T cells in alopecia areata. Study-level background: Treated patients took oral tofacitinib at 5 to 10 mg twice daily.

Study observations and caveats: For patients receiving tofacitinib, scalp clonality and expanded CD8+ clones among the top 100 significantly decreased. Scalp samples also yield sequences from resident alphabeta T cells of normal skin.

A word on this clone: The antigen remains undetermined.

Following RNA extraction, reverse transcription yielded cDNA that acted as the sequencing template. The table came from immunoSEQ multiplex PCR; TCRdb's copy has only in-frame clones and leaves some out. The sample consists of 110,000 to 150,000 clones, about 85% of them appearing once. Treatment defined: oral pan-JAK inhibitor, 5-10 mg twice daily. The CDR3 consists of 15 residues. V shed 4 bases and J shed 1 base, with 11 bases lying between them. Germline values: CDR1 LNHDA, CDR2 SQIVND (reference sequence). The sample in question was CD8+ T cells sorted from blood, obtained at week 4, from a patient treated with tofacitinib. The source is a human donor with alopecia areata. The chain carries TRBV19 and TRBJ1-5; no firm D call. The CDR3 protein is CASSTHSESNQPQHF. The CDR3 bases are TGTGCCAGTAGTACCCACTCCGAGAGCAATCAGCCCCAGCATTTT.